The clone carrying this TCR beta chain was seen at least ten times. The antigen is not known. These data originate in a study of T cells after yellow fever vaccination. Study details: With SMART-Seq v4 Ultra Low Input, the fractions containing low cell numbers were prepared.

This CDR3 spans 15 amino acids. Germline V gives CDR1 LGHNA, CDR2 YSLEER. V shed 3 bases, J shed 1 base, and the junction held 2 bases outside the gene matches. General study results and limits: Researchers cautioned that FACS-sorted repertoires could harbor abundant clonotypes contaminating from the bulk population. The secondary response showed a weaker magnitude and a faster peak, day 5 versus 15. Reappearance after the booster was seen for most primary-vaccination clones, at 95% to 96% CD4 and 75% to 90% CD8.

In TCRdb, the 5' RACE reads were re-called with MiXCR into one record per CDR3 protein. The data contain some 350,000 distinct CDR3 sequences, 4% of them seen just once; the ten biggest clones take up roughly 26%. This receptor was obtained from a man younger than 30 who received the YFV17D yellow fever vaccine. Source: PBMCs, taken 5 days after the yellow fever booster vaccination. This sequence joins TRBV4-3 and TRBJ2-5; 10 nucleotides match TRBD2. The CDR3 region is CASSQRTSGQETQYF. The CDR3 DNA follows: TGCGCCAGCAGCCAGCGGACTAGCGGCCAAGAGACCCAGTACTTC.